The sequence of this T cell receptor (beta chain) was determined in a study of control samples from healthy donors and cancer patients. Generated by immunoSEQ multiplex PCR, the TCRdb table keeps only in-frame clones and is missing some. Counted here are some 130,000 clones, roughly 89% occurring once; the ten biggest clones make up 4.5% to 7%. Sequencing input: blood. The origin of this receptor is a man between 18 and 29 years old in good health.

CDR3 DNA sequence: TGTGCCAGCAGCTCAACAGGCTCCTGGGATGGGGAAAAACTGTTTTTT. It codes for CASSSTGSWDGEKLFF. This rearrangement joins TRBV5-6 to TRBJ1-4, with D perhaps TRBD1 (5 bases). The germline V gene has CDR1 SGHDT and CDR2 YYEEEE. The CDR3 extends over 16 amino acids. V lost 3 bases and J 8 bases, leaving 20 bases between the germline ends.